Here is one T cell receptor (beta chain) with its context. The antigen remains undetermined. cDNA prepared by RNA extraction and subsequent reverse transcription served as the template for sequencing. The assay was immunoSEQ multiplex PCR, and TCRdb's table has in-frame clones only and misses some. The sample has over 85,000 clones, about 70% seen once. Treatment: oral pan-JAK inhibitor, 5-10 mg twice daily. The CDR3 consists of 14 residues. Germline trimming cut 2 bases from V and 5 bases from J; bases unmatched to any gene: 5. Germline assignment: CDR1 GTSNPN and CDR2 SVGIG (reference sequence). This sample is part of a study of CD8+ T cells in alopecia areata. Study-level results: The study found tofacitinib significantly decreased scalp clonality and expanded CD8+ clones among the top 100.

The input for sequencing was CD8+ T cells sorted from blood, taken at week 44, from a patient treated with tofacitinib. This rearrangement joins TRBV30 to TRBJ2-1; 8 nucleotides agree with TRBD1. This TCR came from a human donor with alopecia areata. Here the CDR3 reads CAWSLGTGHNEQFF. As DNA, the CDR3 is TGTGCCTGGAGTTTGGGGACAGGACACAATGAGCAGTTCTTC. Supplemented by reference TRBV30 and TRBJ2-1, the full variable domain reads SQTIHQWPATLVQPVGSPLSLECTVEGTSNPNLYWYRQAAGRGLQLLFYSVGIGQISSEVPQNLSASRPQDRQFILSSKKLLLSDSGFYLCAWSLGTGHNEQFFGPGTRLTVL.